The present TCR beta chain was sequenced within a study of shared clonotypes between healthy human individuals. Generated by immunoSEQ multiplex PCR, the TCRdb table keeps only in-frame clones and is missing some. The profile shows some 1,600,000 clones, around 98% of them singletons. Study-wide results and caveats: What limited the represented genetic and exposure-history diversity was the small number of donors.

Details on this clone: Its antigen is still unknown.

Germline lookup yields CDR1 SGHDT and CDR2 YYEEEE. V lost 6 bases and J lost 0, with 16 bases in between. CDR3 length: 16 amino acids. The TCR originated in a young man in good health. Sequencing input: naive CD4+ T cells sorted from blood. Stated subset: CD45RA+ positively selected. The gene calls are TRBV5-6 and TRBJ1-5; D call uncertain. The CDR3 region has the DNA TGTGCCAGCAACTCCGACGGGCCTTATAGCAATCAGCCCCAGCATTTT. Protein sequence: CASNSDGPYSNQPQHF.